These 17 T cell receptor beta chains share one sample of origin, sequenced in a study of sequential checkpoint blockade in melanoma. The repertoire was sequenced with immunoSEQ multiplex PCR; TCRdb's copy has only in-frame clones and lacks some. The table has around 12,000 clones, less than 75% seen once. Treatment described: randomized to nivolumab then ipilimumab (arm A) or the reverse (arm B). The sample consisted of CD8+ T cells sorted from blood (inferred from file names), taken from a patient given nivolumab and ipilimumab in sequence. These receptors originate from a human donor with melanoma.

The rearrangement joins TRBV11-2 to TRBJ1-1; 9 bases line up with TRBD1. J lost 10 bases, V lost 2 bases, and 8 bases had no gene match. The CDR3 totals 14 residues. CDR1 and CDR2 from the germline V gene are SGHAT and FQNNGV. Written as DNA, the CDR3 is TGTGCCAGCAGCTTACCCCAACACAGGGGGCGAGCTTTCTTT. Its protein product is CASSLPQHRGRAFF.

The chain couples TRBV11-3 to TRBJ1-1; 7 positions match TRBD1. Germline-derived CDR1 and CDR2 are SGHNT and YENEEA. With V trimmed by 6 bases and J by 0 bases, 7 bases remained unmatched. The CDR3 spans 15 residues. In DNA form, the CDR3 reads TGTGCCAGCAGTCAGCACAGGGGAGTGAACACTGAAGCTTTCTTT. As protein: CASSQHRGVNTEAFF.

The rearrangement links TRBV4-2 to TRBJ2-1, with D unclear. The CDR3 contains 13 residues. V lost 4 bases to trimming and J lost 7 bases, with 11 bases between them. The germline V gene has CDR1 LGHNA and CDR2 YNFKEQ. The CDR3 reads CASSLRFRNEQFF. The CDR3 DNA follows: TGTGCCAGCAGCCTCAGGTTTCGGAATGAGCAGTTCTTC.

A few counts support this clone. The junction and the germline gene differ at one end; a read error may be behind it. The rearrangement uses TRBV2 and TRBJ1-6, with TRBD1 as a possible D gene (5 bases). The CDR3 has 19 amino acids. CDR1 and CDR2 from the germline V gene are SNHLY and FYNNEI. The DNA of the CDR3 is TGTCCCAGCAGGGTACAGGAAGTTTACGGCAGCTCCTATCATTCACCCCTCCACTTT. Translation: CPSRVQEVYGSSYHSPLHF. Using reference TRBV2 and TRBJ1-6 for the parts outside the CDR3, the full variable domain is EPEVTQTPSHQVTQMGQEVILRCVPISNHLYFYWYRQILGQKVEFLVSFYNNEISEKSEIFDDQFSVERPDGSNFTLKIRSTKLEDSAMYFCPSRVQEVYGSSYHSPLHFGNGTRLTVT.

Only one count was recorded for this clone. The CDR3 is CASSLSMPILAGGFNEQFF. In nucleotides, the CDR3 is TGTGCCAGCAGTTTATCGATGCCAATTCTAGCGGGGGGATTCAATGAGCAGTTCTTC. The chain recombines TRBV27 with TRBJ2-1, with 11 bases matching TRBD2. CDR1 and CDR2 from the germline V gene are MNHEY and SMNVEV (reference sequence). The CDR3 covers 19 residues. V lost 0 bases to trimming and J lost 6 bases; unmatched junction nucleotides: 13.

The chain recombines TRBV2 with TRBJ2-2; 12 bases match TRBD2. Germline trimming cut 6 bases from V and 1 base from J; bases unmatched to any gene: 3. CDR3 length: 16 residues. CDR1 and CDR2 from the germline V gene are SNHLY and FYNNEI. CDR3 coding DNA: TGTGCCAGCAGATCGGGACTAGCGGGGAACACCGGGGAGCTGTTTTTT. Its protein is CASRSGLAGNTGELFF.

The V gene is TRBV27, the J gene TRBJ1-1; 9 bases line up with TRBD1. Germline assignment: CDR1 MNHEY and CDR2 SMNVEV (reference sequence). The CDR3 sequence is 16 residues long. The trim removed 8 bases at V and 1 base at J, leaving 11 bases unmatched. CDR3 residues: CASGPGTGSRNTEAFF. The CDR3 nucleotides are TGTGCCAGCGGACCCGGGACAGGGTCACGGAACACTGAAGCTTTCTTT.

This clone was counted only a few times. The chain couples TRBV27 to TRBJ2-7; TRBD2 aligns across 11 bases. CDR1 MNHEY and CDR2 SMNVEV come from the germline V gene (reference sequence). CDR3 size: 14 residues. Trimming removed 6 bases from V and 7 bases from J; junction bases left unmatched: 8. CDR3 DNA sequence: TGTGCCAGCAGGGGGACTAGCGGAGCTGGGGAGCAGTACTTC. It yields the protein CASRGTSGAGEQYF.

The gene calls are TRBV15 and TRBJ2-1, with 9 bases aligning to TRBD1. CDR1 and CDR2 (germline): LNHNV, YYDKDF (reference sequence). V was clipped by 7 bases and J by 8 bases; unmatched bases: 12. The CDR3 is 15 amino acids. The CDR3 region is CATNYRDREWHEQFF. In DNA, the CDR3 is TGTGCCACCAACTACCGGGACAGGGAGTGGCATGAGCAGTTCTTC.

The gene calls are TRBV28 and TRBJ2-7, with TRBD1 as a possible D gene (6 bases). This CDR3 region has 16 residues. CDR1 is MDHEN and CDR2 is SYDVKM in the germline V gene. The ends were cut back, 6 bases at V and 3 bases at J, with 21 bases in the middle. Here the CDR3 DNA reads TGTGCCAGCAGCATTCCCCAAAGAGGGGGTAGCTACGAGCAGTACTTC. It is translated as CASSIPQRGGSYEQYF. Using reference TRBV28 and TRBJ2-7 for the parts outside the CDR3, the full variable domain is DVKVTQSSRYLVKRTGEKVFLECVQDMDHENMFWYRQDPGLGLRLIYFSYDVKMKEKGDIPEGYSVSREKKERFSLILESASTNQTSMYLCASSIPQRGGSYEQYFGPGTRLTVT.

The V gene is TRBV6-1, the J gene TRBJ2-1; TRBD2 matches 9 bases. Trimming at V came to 4 bases and at J to 7 bases, leaving 17 bases not matched to a gene. Germline V lookup: CDR1 MNHNS, CDR2 SASEGT. The CDR3 totals 18 residues. CDR3 in DNA: TGTGCCAGCAGTGCCCCCTGGGGAAAGGCTAGCGGGATAAATGAGCAGTTCTTC. This sequence encodes CASSAPWGKASGINEQFF.

V and J are TRBV2 and TRBJ2-3, with D possibly TRBD2 on 6 matching bases. Trimming cost V 5 bases and J 6 bases, with 12 bases left between them. This CDR3 region has 13 residues. Germline CDR1 and CDR2: SNHLY and FYNNEI. The CDR3 is CASSPRDSDTQYF. DNA for the CDR3: TGTGCCAGCAGTCCTCGGGACTCCGATACGCAGTATTTT.

This sequence joins TRBV28 and TRBJ1-5; no clear D. CDR3 length: 11 amino acids. V lost 3 bases and J lost 6, with 3 bases in between. From germline, CDR1 is MDHEN and CDR2 SYDVKM. The CDR3 reads CASSFIQPQHF. The CDR3 DNA sequence: TGTGCCAGCAGTTTTATTCAGCCCCAGCATTTT.

A few counts support this clone. J is TRBJ1-2 and V is TRBV5-1, with a possible D match to TRBD1 (6 bases). Trimming took 0 bases from V and 4 from J, leaving 10 bases between them. Germline V gene lookup returns CDR1 SGHRS and CDR2 YFSETQ. CDR3 size: 14 residues. The CDR3 here is CASSLAGAAYGYTF. The CDR3 DNA is TGCGCCAGCAGCTTGGCAGGGGCAGCCTATGGCTACACCTTC.

The chain carries TRBV6-6 and TRBJ2-7; 7 bases fit TRBD1. From germline, CDR1 is MNHNY and CDR2 SVGAGI (reference sequence). This CDR3 has 15 amino acids. The trim removed 3 bases at V and 7 bases at J, leaving 12 bases unmatched. Here the CDR3 reads CASSYSGQVWSEQYF. CDR3 bases: TGTGCCAGCAGTTATTCCGGACAGGTTTGGTCAGAGCAGTACTTC.

There are a few counts of this clone. The rearrangement joins TRBV27 to TRBJ1-1, with a tentative D call TRBD1 (5 bases). V lost 3 bases to trimming and J lost 4 bases, with 15 bases between them. CDR3 length: 15 residues. The germline V gene encodes CDR1 MNHEY and CDR2 SMNVEV (reference sequence). CDR3 nucleotides: TGTGCCAGCAGTTTTCGGGGGGGGACGATCACTGAAGCTTTCTTT. It specifies CASSFRGGTITEAFF.

This chain uses TRBV28 with TRBJ1-4; no clear D gene. Germline CDR1 is MDHEN and CDR2 is SYDVKM. Between the trimmed V and J ends, which lost 5 bases and 7 bases, there was a span of 11 bases. CDR3 length: 13 amino acids. The CDR3 protein is CASSLLDTEKLFF. DNA of the CDR3: TGTGCCAGCAGTCTGCTTGACACTGAAAAACTGTTTTTT. Using reference TRBV28 and TRBJ1-4 for the parts outside the CDR3, the full variable domain is DVKVTQSSRYLVKRTGEKVFLECVQDMDHENMFWYRQDPGLGLRLIYFSYDVKMKEKGDIPEGYSVSREKKERFSLILESASTNQTSMYLCASSLLDTEKLFFGSGTQLSVL.